This entry lists 9 T cell receptor beta chains sequenced from one sample in a study of blood T cell repertoires in COVID-19. Clones were read by immunoSEQ multiplex PCR, and TCRdb kept only the in-frame ones, dropping some. The data contain 93,000 or so clones, 87% of them singletons. Material: peripheral blood. The receptors derive from a middle-aged man in a cohort sampled during active COVID-19.

The chain links TRBV2 to TRBJ2-2, with D possibly matching TRBD1 (6 bases). Germline V gene data show CDR1 as SNHLY and CDR2 as FYNNEI. The CDR3 loop spans 14 amino acids. V dropped 6 bases and J dropped 4 bases, with 12 bases sitting between them. CDR3 loop: CASRDRPSTGELFF. DNA of the CDR3: TGTGCCAGCAGAGACAGGCCCAGCACCGGGGAGCTGTTTTTT.

This clone appeared a single time. This chain connects TRBV28 to TRBJ1-6, with TRBD1 as a possible D gene (5 bases). This CDR3 is built from 15 residues. Trimming took off 4 bases at V and 10 bases at J, with 17 bases between the two ends. Germline values: CDR1 MDHEN, CDR2 SYDVKM. CDR3 residues: CASSSPGLSLSPLHF. The DNA for the CDR3 is TGTGCCAGCAGTTCCCCGGGACTCAGCTTGTCACCCCTCCACTTT.

The chain joins TRBV19 to TRBJ2-3, with TRBD2 identical over 11 bases. This CDR3 has 16 amino acids. Per the germline V gene, CDR1 is LNHDA and CDR2 is SQIVND (reference sequence). The trim removed 6 bases at V and 2 bases at J, leaving 7 bases unmatched. CDR3 loop: CASSPTSGGLTDTQYF. Written as DNA, the CDR3 is TGTGCCAGTAGCCCAACTAGCGGGGGACTCACAGATACGCAGTATTTT.

This chain connects TRBV5-5 to TRBJ2-7; TRBD2 is a possible D gene (5 bases). This CDR3 contains 17 residues. Germline lookup yields CDR1 SGHKS and CDR2 YYEKEE (reference sequence). Trimming took off 0 bases at V and 1 base at J, with 17 bases between the two ends. The chain's CDR3 is CASSLDPSRAVSYEQYF. The DNA for the CDR3 is TGTGCCAGCAGCTTGGATCCGTCGAGGGCAGTTTCCTACGAGCAGTACTTC.

CDR3 amino acids: CASSDPGNYGYTF. CDR3 nucleotides: TGCGCCAGCAGTGACCCAGGGAACTATGGCTACACCTTC. This chain uses TRBV10-1 with TRBJ1-2; D may be TRBD1 (5 bases). Trimming pared 3 bases from V and 2 bases from J, leaving 7 bases between. The length of the CDR3 is 13 residues. CDR1 is WNHNN and CDR2 is SYGVQD in the germline V gene (reference sequence).

This clone was recorded a few times. Here the CDR3 reads CASSLPLLTGRSGNTIYF. The CDR3 nucleotides are TGTGCCAGCAGCTTACCCCTTCTGACAGGACGCTCTGGAAACACCATATATTTT. V usage is TRBV7-2 and J usage is TRBJ1-3; possibly TRBD1 for D (6 bases). The germline gives CDR1 SGHTA, CDR2 FQGNSA. Deletions cut 2 bases from V and 0 bases from J, with 17 bases between. The CDR3 runs 18 residues.

The CDR3: CAILSGDNLGEYRYNSPLHF. As DNA, the CDR3 is TGTGCCATATTATCAGGGGATAACCTAGGGGAGTATCGTTACAATTCACCCCTCCACTTT. This chain uses TRBV10-3 with TRBJ1-6; perhaps TRBD1 as D (6 bases). Germline V gives CDR1 ENHRY, CDR2 SYGVKD. V was clipped by 9 bases and J by 7 bases, with 34 bases between them. The CDR3 length is 20 residues.

The chain carries TRBV7-9 and TRBJ2-3; perhaps TRBD1 as D (5 bases). This CDR3 has 12 residues. Deletions cut 7 bases from V and 4 bases from J, with 9 bases between. Germline V gene lookup returns CDR1 SEHNR and CDR2 FQNEAQ (reference sequence). The CDR3 DNA is TGTGCCAGCAAGAGGACATCAGATACGCAGTATTTT. Residues: CASKRTSDTQYF. The full variable domain, in which reference TRBV7-9 and TRBJ2-3 provide the parts outside the CDR3, is DTGVSQNPRHKITKRGQNVTFRCDPISEHNRLYWYRQTLGQGPEFLTYFQNEAQLEKSRLLSDRFSAERPKGSFSTLEIQRTEQGDSAMYLCASKRTSDTQYFGPGTRLTVL.

In its sample, this clone was seen once. The chain links TRBV11-2 to TRBJ2-1; 9 bases map to TRBD1. This CDR3 spans 16 amino acids. Germline values: CDR1 SGHAT, CDR2 FQNNGV. Germline trimming cut 5 bases from V and 2 bases from J; bases unmatched to any gene: 7. CDR3 bases: TGTGCCAGCAGCACGTTGACAGGGGGGCCCTACAATGAGCAGTTCTTC. It specifies CASSTLTGGPYNEQFF.